This TCR beta chain was captured by sequencing in a study of T cell responses to AZD1222 COVID-19 vaccine. Study-level points and caveats: All repertoire sampling was performed exclusively after the peak T cell response. It should be noted that donors were predominantly white British and more often female, and clonal diversity was possibly underestimated. Reportedly, close to half of spike-specific TCRs are directed against unmutated variant regions. Spike was spanned by vaccine-associated CD4 TCRs, with dominance at 160-218 and 743-854.

As concerns this clone: The antigen remains unidentified.

Data came from immunoSEQ multiplex PCR; TCRdb stores just in-frame clones and leaves some out. This table has roughly 150,000 clones, about nine tenths appearing once. Here the sequenced sample was peripheral blood, taken 28 days after the second AZD1222 dose. The TCR was taken from an adult who received the AZD1222 COVID-19 vaccine.

This chain's CDR3 is CASSLHRLSQPQHF. The CDR3 DNA reads TGTGCCAGCAGTTTACACAGGTTATCTCAGCCCCAGCATTTT. The chain employs TRBV28 and TRBJ1-5; possibly TRBD1 for D (5 bases). This CDR3 comprises 14 residues. Germline V gene lookup returns CDR1 MDHEN and CDR2 SYDVKM. V lost 2 bases, J lost 6 bases, and 11 bases lay in between.